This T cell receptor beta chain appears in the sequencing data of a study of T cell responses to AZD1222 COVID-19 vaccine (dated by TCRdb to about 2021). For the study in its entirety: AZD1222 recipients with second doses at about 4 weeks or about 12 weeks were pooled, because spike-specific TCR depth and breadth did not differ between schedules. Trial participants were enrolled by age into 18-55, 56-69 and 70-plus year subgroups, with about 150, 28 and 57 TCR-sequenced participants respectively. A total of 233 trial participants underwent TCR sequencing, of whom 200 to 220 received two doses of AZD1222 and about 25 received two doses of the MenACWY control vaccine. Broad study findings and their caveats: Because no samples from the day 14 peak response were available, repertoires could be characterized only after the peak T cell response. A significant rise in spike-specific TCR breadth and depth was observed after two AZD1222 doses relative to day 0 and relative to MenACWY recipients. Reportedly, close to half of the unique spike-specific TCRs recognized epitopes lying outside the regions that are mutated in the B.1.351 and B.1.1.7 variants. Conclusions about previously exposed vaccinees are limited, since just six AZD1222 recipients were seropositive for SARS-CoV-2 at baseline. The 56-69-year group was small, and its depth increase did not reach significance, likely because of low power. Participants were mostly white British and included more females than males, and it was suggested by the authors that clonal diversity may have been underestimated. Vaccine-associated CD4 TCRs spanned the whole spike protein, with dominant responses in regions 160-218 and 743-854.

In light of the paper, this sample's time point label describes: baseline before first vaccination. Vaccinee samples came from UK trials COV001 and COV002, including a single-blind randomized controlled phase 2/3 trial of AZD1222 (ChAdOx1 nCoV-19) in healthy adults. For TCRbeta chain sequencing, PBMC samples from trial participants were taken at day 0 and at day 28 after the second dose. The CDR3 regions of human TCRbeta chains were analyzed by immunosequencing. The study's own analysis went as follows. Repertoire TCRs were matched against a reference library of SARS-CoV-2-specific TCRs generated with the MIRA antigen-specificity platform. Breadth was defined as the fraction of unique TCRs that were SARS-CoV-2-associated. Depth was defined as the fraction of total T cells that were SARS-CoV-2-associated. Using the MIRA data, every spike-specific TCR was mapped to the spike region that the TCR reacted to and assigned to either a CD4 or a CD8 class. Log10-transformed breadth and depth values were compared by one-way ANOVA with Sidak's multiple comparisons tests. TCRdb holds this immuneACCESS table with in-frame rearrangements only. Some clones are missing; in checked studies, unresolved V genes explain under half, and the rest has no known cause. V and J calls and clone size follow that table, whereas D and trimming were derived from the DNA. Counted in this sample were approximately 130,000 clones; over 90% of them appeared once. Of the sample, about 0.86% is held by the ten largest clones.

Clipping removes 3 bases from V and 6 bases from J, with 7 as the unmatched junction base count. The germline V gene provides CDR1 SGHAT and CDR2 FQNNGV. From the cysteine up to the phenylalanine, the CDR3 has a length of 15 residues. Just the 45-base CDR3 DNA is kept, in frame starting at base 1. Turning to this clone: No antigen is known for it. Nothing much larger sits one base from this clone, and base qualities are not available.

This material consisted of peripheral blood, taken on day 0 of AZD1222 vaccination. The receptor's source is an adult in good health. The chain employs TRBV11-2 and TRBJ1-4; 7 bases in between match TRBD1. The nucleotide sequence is TGTGCCAGCAGCTTTCGACAGGGTGTCTATGAAAAACTGTTTTTT. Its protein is CASSFRQGVYEKLFF.